This T cell receptor beta chain derives from a study of blood T cell repertoires in COVID-19. Background on the study: Samples came from the United States, Italy and Spain, spanning acute and convalescent COVID-19.

Here immunoSEQ multiplex PCR was the method, and the copy in TCRdb shows in-frame clones only, minus some. The top ten clones hold under 3% of a sample with 130,000 or so clones, around 90% of them seen once. The germline V gene encodes CDR1 SGHRS and CDR2 YFSETQ. V gave up 3 bases and J gave up 3 bases; unmatched junction bases: 2. CDR3 size: 13 residues. The chain joins TRBV5-1 to TRBJ2-7, with 8 bases identical to TRBD1. This receptor was taken from a human donor with COVID-19, enrolled during active disease. The donor label of this sample is uncertain. The sequenced material came from peripheral blood. This CDR3 is CASSWTGNYEQYF. CDR3 coding DNA: TGCGCCAGCAGCTGGACAGGGAACTACGAGCAGTACTTC.